This T cell receptor (beta chain) emerged from a study of OX40 agonist ivuxolimab in advanced cancers. Study background: The patients received agonistic anti-OX40 (CD134) antibody ivuxolimab. While on treatment, patients had intravenous ivuxolimab at 0.01 to 10 mg/kg every 2 weeks.

Method: immunoSEQ multiplex PCR; TCRdb's copy keeps in-frame clones and lacks some. The sample holds approximately 77,000 clones, 75% to 95% seen once. V was pared by 0 bases and J by 5 bases, with 12 bases between. This CDR3 spans 15 amino acids. CDR1 is SGDLS and CDR2 is YYNGEE in the germline V gene. This sample comprised CD4+ or CD8+ T cells sorted from blood, obtained in a trial of the OX40 agonist ivuxolimab. The TCR was taken from an adult with an advanced solid tumor such as melanoma, head and neck, liver or kidney cancer. The chain employs TRBV9 and TRBJ1-5, with D tentatively TRBD1 (6 bases). The CDR3 nucleotides are TGTGCCAGCAGCGTAGGCCAGGGGAGAGATCAGCCCCAGCATTTT. Translating it yields CASSVGQGRDQPQHF.